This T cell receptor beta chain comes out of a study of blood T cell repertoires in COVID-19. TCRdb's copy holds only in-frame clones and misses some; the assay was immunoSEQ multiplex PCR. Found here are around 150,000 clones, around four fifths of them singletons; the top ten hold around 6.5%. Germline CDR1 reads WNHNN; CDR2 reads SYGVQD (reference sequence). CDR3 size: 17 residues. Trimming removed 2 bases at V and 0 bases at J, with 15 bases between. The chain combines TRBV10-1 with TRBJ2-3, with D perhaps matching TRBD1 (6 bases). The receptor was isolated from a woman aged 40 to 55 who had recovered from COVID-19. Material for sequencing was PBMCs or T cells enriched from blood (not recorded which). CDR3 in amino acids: CASSEQGLGLSTDTQYF. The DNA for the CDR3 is TGCGCCAGCAGTGAGCAGGGGCTGGGGCTTAGCACAGATACGCAGTATTTT.